Listed below are T cell receptor beta chains from one sample, sequenced in a study of T cells in Graves' hyperthyroidism and ophthalmopathy. TCRdb reprocessed the multiplex PCR reads with MiXCR, giving one entry per CDR3 protein. The sample shows about 380,000 distinct CDR3 sequences, approximately 15% of them seen only once. Sequencing was performed on blood. These receptors originate from a woman aged 25 to 39 with Graves' ophthalmopathy. The CDR3 runs from the conserved cysteine through the conserved F or W. Fields, in order: J gene, V gene, clone size, CDR3 length, D gene, CDR3 DNA, CDR3 protein. D genes are given only for firm matches. Clone size, where shown, is once, few, many, or a class for clones that have expanded.

j_call: TRBJ2-3
v_call: TRBV6-1
clone_size: -
cdr3_length: 14
d_call: TRBD1
cdr3_nt: TGTGCGAGCGGCCGGGACAGGGGCACAGATACGCAGTATTTT
cdr3_aa: CASGRDRGTDTQYF

j_call: TRBJ1-1
v_call: TRBV19
clone_size: many
cdr3_length: 13
d_call: -
cdr3_nt: TGTGCCAGTAGTATAGCCTACGGCACTGAAGCTTTCTTT
cdr3_aa: CASSIAYGTEAFF

j_call: TRBJ1-2
v_call: TRBV7-2
clone_size: many
cdr3_length: 15
d_call: -
cdr3_nt: TGTGCCAGCAGCTTAGAAGGGCAGGGTGGTACGGGCTACACCTTC
cdr3_aa: CASSLEGQGGTGYTF

j_call: TRBJ1-1
v_call: TRBV2
clone_size: many
cdr3_length: 12
d_call: -
cdr3_nt: TGTGCCAGCCTTCGGCGGGGGCGCGAAGCTTTCTTT
cdr3_aa: CASLRRGREAFF

j_call: TRBJ2-7
v_call: TRBV7-9
clone_size: many
cdr3_length: 13
d_call: -
cdr3_nt: TGTGCCAGCAGCTTGAAACAGGGCGGGGAGCAGTACTTC
cdr3_aa: CASSLKQGGEQYF

j_call: TRBJ1-2
v_call: TRBV6-1
clone_size: many
cdr3_length: 13
d_call: -
cdr3_nt: TGTGCCAGCAGTGAACTTAGGGGATCCGGCTACACCTTC
cdr3_aa: CASSELRGSGYTF

j_call: TRBJ2-7
v_call: TRBV2
clone_size: -
cdr3_length: 14
d_call: TRBD1
cdr3_nt: TGTGCCAGCCTGACCCGGGACAGGGTGTACGAGCAGTACTTC
cdr3_aa: CASLTRDRVYEQYF

j_call: TRBJ2-6
v_call: TRBV30
clone_size: many
cdr3_length: 18
d_call: -
cdr3_nt: TGTGCCTGGCGACACCTAGGTTGGTCGGGTTCTGGGGCCAACGTCCTGACTTTC
cdr3_aa: CAWRHLGWSGSGANVLTF

j_call: TRBJ1-2
v_call: TRBV24-1
clone_size: many
cdr3_length: 13
d_call: -
cdr3_nt: TGTGCCACCAGTGACCCACGTACCTATGGCTACACCTTC
cdr3_aa: CATSDPRTYGYTF

j_call: TRBJ1-2
v_call: TRBV3-1
clone_size: many
cdr3_length: 14
d_call: -
cdr3_nt: TGTGCCAGCAGCCAAGAGATGGGGGCCTATGGCTACACCTTC
cdr3_aa: CASSQEMGAYGYTF

j_call: TRBJ1-1
v_call: TRBV14
clone_size: -
cdr3_length: 13
d_call: -
cdr3_nt: TGTGCCAGCAGCCAAACCATGAGCACTGAAGCTTTCTTT
cdr3_aa: CASSQTMSTEAFF

j_call: TRBJ1-6
v_call: TRBV5-1
clone_size: many
cdr3_length: 14
d_call: TRBD1
cdr3_nt: TGCGCCAGCAGCTTGGGGACAGGGAGTTCACCCCTCCACTTT
cdr3_aa: CASSLGTGSSPLHF

j_call: TRBJ1-4
v_call: TRBV6-1
clone_size: -
cdr3_length: 12
d_call: -
cdr3_nt: TGTGCCAGCAGTCCAACAGCGGAAAAACTGTTTTTT
cdr3_aa: CASSPTAEKLFF

j_call: TRBJ1-2
v_call: TRBV20-1
clone_size: -
cdr3_length: 12
d_call: TRBD1
cdr3_nt: TGCAGTGCTTATCCGACAGGGTATGGCTACACCTTC
cdr3_aa: CSAYPTGYGYTF